This is a list of T cell receptor beta chains from one sample in a study of control samples from healthy donors and cancer patients. Generated by immunoSEQ multiplex PCR, the TCRdb table keeps only in-frame clones and is missing some. The table records around 82,000 clones, approximately 89% of them present only once. The specimen was blood. The source is a middle-aged man in good health. CDR3s include the opening cysteine and the closing phenylalanine or tryptophan. D genes are given only for firm matches. Size tells how often a clone was seen (once, few, many) or the class of an expanded clone, and some rows leave it out.

v_gene: TRBV5-4
abundance: once
j_gene: TRBJ2-5
d_gene: TRBD2
CDR3aa: CASSSTLVVAGRAETQYF
CDR3nt: TGTGCCAGCAGCTCGACCTTGGTGGTAGCGGGAAGGGCAGAGACCCAGTACTTC

v_gene: TRBV7-2
abundance: .
j_gene: TRBJ1-2
d_gene: .
CDR3aa: CASSLVWQGGGYTF
CDR3nt: TGTGCCAGCAGCTTAGTTTGGCAGGGAGGGGGCTACACCTTC

v_gene: TRBV7-2
abundance: once
j_gene: TRBJ1-1
d_gene: TRBD1
CDR3aa: CASSSQGEGTEAFF
CDR3nt: TGTGCCAGCAGCTCCCAGGGGGAAGGTACTGAAGCTTTCTTT

v_gene: TRBV5-5
abundance: .
j_gene: TRBJ1-1
d_gene: .
CDR3aa: CASSLGLAANTEAFF
CDR3nt: TGTGCCAGCAGCTTGGGACTAGCAGCTAACACTGAAGCTTTCTTT

v_gene: TRBV6-4
abundance: .
j_gene: TRBJ2-1
d_gene: .
CDR3aa: CASSDSQEGTNEQFF
CDR3nt: TGTGCCAGCAGTGACTCCCAAGAGGGGACCAATGAGCAGTTCTTC

v_gene: TRBV27
abundance: .
j_gene: TRBJ2-1
d_gene: .
CDR3aa: CASRQTGGGSEQFF
CDR3nt: TGTGCCAGCAGGCAAACAGGGGGAGGGAGTGAGCAGTTCTTC

v_gene: TRBV28
abundance: few
j_gene: TRBJ1-2
d_gene: TRBD1
CDR3aa: CASSLTGVNYGYTF
CDR3nt: TGTGCCAGCAGTTTGACAGGGGTTAACTATGGCTACACCTTC

v_gene: TRBV2
abundance: .
j_gene: TRBJ1-3
d_gene: .
CDR3aa: CASSEGGGDGNTIYF
CDR3nt: TGTGCCAGCAGTGAAGGGGGGGGCGATGGAAACACCATATATTTT

v_gene: TRBV7-3
abundance: .
j_gene: TRBJ1-2
d_gene: .
CDR3aa: CASSLSPGDYGYTF
CDR3nt: TGTGCCAGCAGCTTAAGTCCGGGAGACTATGGCTACACCTTC

v_gene: TRBV27
abundance: .
j_gene: TRBJ2-5
d_gene: TRBD1
CDR3aa: CASSSDRVGTQYF
CDR3nt: TGTGCCAGCAGTTCCGACAGGGTGGGGACCCAGTACTTC

v_gene: TRBV28
abundance: .
j_gene: TRBJ2-2
d_gene: TRBD2
CDR3aa: CASSSLSSGLAGAPWGELFF
CDR3nt: TGTGCCAGCAGTTCATTGTCATCGGGACTAGCGGGGGCCCCTTGGGGGGAGCTGTTTTTT

v_gene: TRBV9
abundance: .
j_gene: TRBJ2-3
d_gene: .
CDR3aa: CASSVDPAGGETQYF
CDR3nt: TGTGCCAGCAGCGTAGATCCTGCGGGCGGAGAAACGCAGTATTTT

v_gene: TRBV5-1
abundance: .
j_gene: TRBJ2-1
d_gene: .
CDR3aa: CASSFGNHNEQFF
CDR3nt: TGCGCCAGCAGCTTCGGTAACCACAATGAGCAGTTCTTC

v_gene: TRBV2
abundance: .
j_gene: TRBJ2-1
d_gene: TRBD2
CDR3aa: CASSEGPGGGVFF
CDR3nt: TGTGCCAGCAGTGAAGGCCCAGGCGGGGGGGTGTTCTTC

v_gene: TRBV28
abundance: .
j_gene: TRBJ2-2
d_gene: .
CDR3aa: CASRRGSTGELFF
CDR3nt: TGTGCCAGCAGAAGGGGTAGCACCGGGGAGCTGTTTTTT

v_gene: TRBV7-2
abundance: few
j_gene: TRBJ2-5
d_gene: TRBD2
CDR3aa: CASSLGLAEETQYF
CDR3nt: TGTGCCAGCAGCTTAGGACTAGCGGAGGAGACCCAGTACTTC

v_gene: TRBV6-1
abundance: .
j_gene: TRBJ1-2
d_gene: TRBD1
CDR3aa: CASSEGTRLGGQGSTSYGYTF
CDR3nt: TGTGCCAGCAGTGAAGGGACGCGTCTAGGGGGACAGGGTAGTACTTCGTATGGCTACACCTTC

v_gene: TRBV6-2/TRBV6-3
abundance: .
j_gene: TRBJ2-1
d_gene: TRBD2
CDR3aa: CASSYSGRDYNEQFF
CDR3nt: TGTGCCAGCAGTTACAGCGGGAGGGACTACAATGAGCAGTTCTTC

v_gene: TRBV28
abundance: .
j_gene: TRBJ2-2
d_gene: TRBD1
CDR3aa: CASTNERQGSGELFF
CDR3nt: TGTGCTAGCACTAACGAACGACAGGGGAGCGGGGAGCTGTTTTTT

v_gene: TRBV7-8
abundance: .
j_gene: TRBJ1-4
d_gene: TRBD1
CDR3aa: CASSPGQGGEKLFF
CDR3nt: TGTGCCAGCAGCCCAGGACAGGGTGGTGAAAAACTGTTTTTT